A single sample is the source of the 18 T cell receptor beta chains below, sequenced in a study of cytomegalovirus exposure and HLA in healthy donors. The PCR had 60 Vbeta and 13 Jbeta primers. TCRdb's table, derived via immunoSEQ multiplex PCR, lists solely in-frame clones and lacks some. The sample has 150,000 to 160,000 clones, about four fifths seen once. The sequenced material came from PBMCs. These receptors were taken from a man aged 30 to 39 in good health and CMV-seropositive.

The rearrangement uses TRBV7-2 and TRBJ2-3; a possible D gene is TRBD2 (5 bases). Looked up from germline, CDR1 is SGHTA and CDR2 is FQGNSA. Trimming took 0 bases from V and 0 from J, leaving 16 bases between them. This CDR3 is built from 18 residues. The CDR3 nucleotides read TGTGCCAGCAGCTTAGCGAGGGCAGTTTTTTTCAGCACAGATACGCAGTATTTT. It is translated as CASSLARAVFFSTDTQYF. Full variable domain (missing parts from reference TRBV7-2 and TRBJ2-3): GAGVSQSPSNKVTEKGKDVELRCDPISGHTALYWYRQSLGQGLEFLIYFQGNSAPDKSGLPSDRFSAERTGGSVSTLTIQRTQQEDSAVYLCASSLARAVFFSTDTQYFGPGTRLTVL.

The genes are TRBV5-8 and TRBJ2-1; a possible D gene is TRBD2 (6 bases). Germline V gene data show CDR1 as SGHTS and CDR2 as YDEGEE. With 5 bases removed from V and 2 bases from J, the gap between germline ends came to 14 bases. This CDR3 has 15 amino acids. As DNA, the CDR3 is TGTGCCAGCAGTCGTCGGGGGAGCCCCTACAATGAGCAGTTCTTC. It encodes CASSRRGSPYNEQFF.

This rearrangement joins TRBV14 to TRBJ1-2, with TRBD1 identical over 9 bases. The CDR3 loop spans 17 amino acids. The V and J ends lost 0 bases and 4 bases, in that order; junction bases with no gene match: 9. Germline V gene data show CDR1 as SGHDN and CDR2 as FVKESK. The CDR3 reads CASSQDFGQGRVYGYTF. CDR3 sequence (DNA): TGTGCCAGCAGCCAAGATTTTGGACAGGGGCGAGTCTATGGCTACACCTTC.

This sequence joins TRBV7-9 and TRBJ2-5, with 13 bases that match TRBD2. The CDR3 sequence is 16 residues long. V shed 3 bases, J shed 4 bases, and the junction held 5 bases outside the gene matches. From germline, CDR1 is SEHNR and CDR2 FQNEAQ (reference sequence). CDR3 amino acids: CASSFGLAGVGETQYF. The CDR3 nucleotides read TGTGCCAGCAGCTTTGGACTAGCGGGAGTGGGAGAGACCCAGTACTTC.

This chain uses TRBV29-1 with TRBJ2-7; D is possibly TRBD2 (6 bases). Germline CDR1 SQVTM, CDR2 ANQGSEA. Trimming left V 4 bases short and J 3 bases short, with 25 bases between. The CDR3 loop spans 17 amino acids. The CDR3 protein is CSVGGKSGTVGSYEQYF. CDR3 nucleotide sequence: TGCAGCGTTGGGGGGAAATCCGGGACTGTCGGCAGCTACGAGCAGTACTTC.

This chain connects TRBV9 to TRBJ2-1; 8 nucleotides agree with TRBD2. J lost 7 bases, V lost 3 bases, and 15 bases had no gene match. Per the germline V gene, CDR1 is SGDLS and CDR2 is YYNGEE. The CDR3 loop spans 17 amino acids. CDR3 sequence (DNA): TGTGCCAGCAGCGAGACACCGGGGGGGGCCCAAGGGAATGAGCAGTTCTTC. It is translated as CASSETPGGAQGNEQFF. Based on the CDR3 plus reference TRBV9 and TRBJ2-1, the full variable domain is DSGVTQTPKHLITATGQRVTLRCSPRSGDLSVYWYQQSLDQGLQFLIQYYNGEERAKGNILERFSAQQFPDLHSELNLSSLELGDSALYFCASSETPGGAQGNEQFFGPGTRLTVL.

The genes are TRBV7-6 and TRBJ2-1, with TRBD2 matching over 9 bases. This CDR3 region has 15 residues. V dropped 5 bases and J dropped 7; count of bases not matched to a gene: 9. The germline CDR1 and CDR2 sequences are SGHVS and FNYEAQ. The chain's CDR3 is CASSELAGSFNEQFF. The CDR3 region has the DNA TGTGCCAGCAGCGAGCTAGCGGGGTCGTTTAATGAGCAGTTCTTC.

The chain combines TRBV19 with TRBJ2-1, with 7 nucleotides matching TRBD1. The V segment lost 10 bases and the J segment 7 bases; nucleotides outside the gene matches: 13. This CDR3 spans 14 amino acids. CDR1 LNHDA and CDR2 SQIVND come from the germline V gene (reference sequence). The CDR3 bases are TGTGCCACGAACAACCTCAACAGGGGAAATGAGCAGTTCTTC. It translates to CATNNLNRGNEQFF. The full variable domain, rest sourced from reference TRBV19 and TRBJ2-1, is DGGITQSPKYLFRKEGQNVTLSCEQNLNHDAMYWYRQDPGQGLRLIYYSQIVNDFQKGDIAEGYSVSREKKESFPLTVTSAQKNPTAFYLCATNNLNRGNEQFFGPGTRLTVL.

The rearrangement joins TRBV11-1 to TRBJ1-2; 8 nucleotides line up with TRBD1. The CDR3 has 14 residues. V dropped 1 base and J dropped 7; count of bases not matched to a gene: 5. CDR1 is SGHAT, CDR2 FQDESV, per germline (reference sequence). This CDR3 reads CASSLGQGAAGYTF. For the CDR3, the DNA is TGTGCCAGCAGCTTAGGTCAGGGGGCGGCTGGCTACACCTTC.

The rearrangement links TRBV14 to TRBJ1-3, with 10 nucleotides matching TRBD1. The CDR3 is made up of 15 amino acids. J gave up 5 bases and V 4 bases, and 5 bases lay outside the gene matches. The germline gives CDR1 SGHDN, CDR2 FVKESK. Here the CDR3 reads CASSPDRGPRNTIYF. The CDR3 DNA reads TGTGCCAGCAGCCCAGACAGGGGGCCCAGAAACACCATATATTTT. The variable domain in full, with the rest retrieved from reference TRBV14 and TRBJ1-3, is EAGVTQFPSHSVIEKGQTVTLRCDPISGHDNLYWYRRVMGKEIKFLLHFVKESKQDESGMPNNRFLAERTGGTYSTLKVQPAELEDSGVYFCASSPDRGPRNTIYFGEGSWLTVV.

With respect to this clone: Within the sample, other DNA sequences also encode this same CDR3. V and J are TRBV11-2 and TRBJ1-6, with 7 bases matching TRBD1. Germline assignment: CDR1 SGHAT and CDR2 FQNNGV. This CDR3 comprises 14 residues. V was clipped by 1 base and J by 6 bases; unmatched bases: 0. CDR3 DNA sequence: TGTGCCAGCAGCTTAGGACAGGGTAATTCACCCCTCCACTTT. This codes for CASSLGQGNSPLHF.

The genes are TRBV7-9 and TRBJ2-7; the D gene is possibly TRBD1 (5 bases). Germline V CDR1 and CDR2: SEHNR, FQNEAQ (reference sequence). V was cut by 10 bases and J by 0 bases, with 16 bases left in between. The CDR3 spans 14 residues. CDR3 protein: CAISTVENSYEQYF. In nucleotides, the CDR3 is TGTGCCATCTCGACAGTCGAGAACTCCTACGAGCAGTACTTC.

This sequence joins TRBV10-3 and TRBJ2-2, with D possibly being TRBD1 (6 bases). Germline CDR1 is ENHRY and CDR2 is SYGVKD. Trimming cost V 8 bases and J 2 bases, with 15 bases left between them. CDR3 length equals 15 residues. CDR3 amino acids: CAILDWTENTGELFF. CDR3 in DNA: TGTGCCATCCTAGATTGGACAGAAAACACCGGGGAGCTGTTTTTT.

This clone was counted once. CDR3 sequence reads: CASSEAGRYGYTF. The CDR3 bases are TGTGCCAGCAGTGAAGCAGGGCGATATGGCTACACCTTC. The chain recombines TRBV25-1 with TRBJ1-2; TRBD1 might be the D (5 bases). The CDR3 sequence is 13 residues long. Trimming took 2 bases from V and 5 from J, leaving 9 bases between them. CDR1 and CDR2 (germline): MGHDK, SYGVNS.

There are a few counts of this clone. This chain connects TRBV7-9 to TRBJ1-2, with 7 bases that match TRBD1. Looked up from germline, CDR1 is SEHNR and CDR2 is FQNEAQ (reference sequence). The CDR3 loop spans 13 amino acids. V lost 5 bases to trimming and J lost 5 bases; unmatched junction nucleotides: 5. CDR3 bases: TGTGCCAGCAGCGGCGAACAGGGGTATGGCTACACCTTC. This translates into CASSGEQGYGYTF.

The chain has TRBV4-1 and TRBJ2-1; D perhaps matches TRBD2 (6 bases). Germline CDR1 reads MGHRA; CDR2 reads YSYEKL. Between the trimmed V and J ends, which lost 1 base and 10 bases, there was a span of 17 bases. CDR3 length: 15 amino acids. CDR3 in amino acids: CASSQVVGGPGEQFF. The CDR3 DNA is TGCGCCAGCAGCCAAGTCGTGGGGGGTCCAGGCGAGCAGTTCTTC.

This clone was picked up a small number of times. This rearrangement joins TRBV6-4 to TRBJ1-2, with a weak D call TRBD1 (6 bases). Trimming shortened V by 4 bases and J by 4 bases, and 16 bases separated the two germline ends. This CDR3 contains 15 residues. The germline V gene encodes CDR1 MRHNA and CDR2 SNTAGT. As DNA, the CDR3 is TGTGCCAGCAGTGCGAACTCACAGGGTGGCTATGGCTACACCTTC. It translates to CASSANSQGGYGYTF.

This clone was detected a few times. The V gene is TRBV29-1, the J gene TRBJ2-1; 7 positions agree with TRBD2. Trimming at V came to 5 bases and at J to 0 bases, leaving 1 base not matched to a gene. Germline assignment: CDR1 SQVTM and CDR2 ANQGSEA. CDR3 size: 13 residues. The CDR3 sequence: CSVWTSSYNEQFF. The CDR3 nucleotides read TGCAGCGTTTGGACTAGCTCCTACAATGAGCAGTTCTTC.